This TCR delta chain was captured by sequencing in a study of gamma-delta chains in newborns, infants, children. Study as a whole: Polyclonal expansion of innate γδ T cells after birth follows microbial exposure.

This CDR3 is 18 amino acids long. The germline V gene has CDR1 GEAIGNYY and CDR2 EKD. TCRdb called clones from the reads again using CATT. The top ten clones hold about a sixth of a sample with 8,000 or so delta-chain clones, under 3.5% of them seen once. In its sample, this clone was seen a few times. TCRdb has a much larger clone's protein, which differs at residue 11 from the translation of this DNA, likely because of a read error; what is shown is the protein translated from the DNA. The sample has other DNA sequences that encode this CDR3 too. The receptor was derived from a child who was a newborn, infant or young child, either healthy, febrile or measles-vaccinated (not recorded which). This rearrangement joins TRDV2 to TRDJ3, with D perhaps matching TRDD3 (5 bases). Sequencing was done on a sample of blood. The CDR3 spells CACDTWGPSSRDTRQMFF. CDR3 DNA: TGTGCCTGTGACACCTGGGGACCTAGCTCCCGGGACACCCGACAGATGTTTTTC.